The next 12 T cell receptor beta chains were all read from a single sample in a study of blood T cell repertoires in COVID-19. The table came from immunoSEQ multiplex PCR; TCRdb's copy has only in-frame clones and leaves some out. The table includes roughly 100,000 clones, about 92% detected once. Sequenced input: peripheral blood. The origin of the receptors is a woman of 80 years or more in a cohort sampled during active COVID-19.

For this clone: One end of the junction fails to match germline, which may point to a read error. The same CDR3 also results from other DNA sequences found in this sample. The DNA of the CDR3 is TGCAGCGTTGAATCCCGTGGGCAGGGGCACTATGGCTATACCTTC. Amino acids: CSVESRGQGHYGYTF. The chain is built from TRBV29-1 and TRBJ1-2; the D gene is possibly TRBD1 (6 bases). The V gene's germline CDR1 is SQVTM and CDR2 ANQGSEA. This CDR3 is built from 15 residues.

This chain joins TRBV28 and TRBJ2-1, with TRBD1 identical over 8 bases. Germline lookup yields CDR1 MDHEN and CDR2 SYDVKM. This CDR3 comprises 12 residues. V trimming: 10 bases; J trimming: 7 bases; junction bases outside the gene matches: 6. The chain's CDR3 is CAIQGAGNEQFF. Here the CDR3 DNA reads TGTGCCATCCAGGGGGCTGGGAATGAGCAGTTCTTC. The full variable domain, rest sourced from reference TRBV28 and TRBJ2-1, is DVKVTQSSRYLVKRTGEKVFLECVQDMDHENMFWYRQDPGLGLRLIYFSYDVKMKEKGDIPEGYSVSREKKERFSLILESASTNQTSMYLCAIQGAGNEQFFGPGTRLTVL.

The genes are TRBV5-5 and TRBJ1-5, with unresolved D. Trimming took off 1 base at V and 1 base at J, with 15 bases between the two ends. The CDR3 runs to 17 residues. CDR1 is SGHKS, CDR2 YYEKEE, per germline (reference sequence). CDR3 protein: CASSLSSGMFSNQPQHF. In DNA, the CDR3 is TGTGCCAGCAGCTTGTCCTCGGGGATGTTCAGCAATCAGCCCCAGCATTTT.

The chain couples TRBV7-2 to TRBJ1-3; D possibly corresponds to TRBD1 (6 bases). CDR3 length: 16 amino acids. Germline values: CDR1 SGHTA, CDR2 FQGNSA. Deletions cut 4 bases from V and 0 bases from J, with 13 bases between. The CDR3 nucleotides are TGTGCCAGCAGCTATACAGGGCTCCTCTCTGGAAACACCATATATTTT. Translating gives CASSYTGLLSGNTIYF.

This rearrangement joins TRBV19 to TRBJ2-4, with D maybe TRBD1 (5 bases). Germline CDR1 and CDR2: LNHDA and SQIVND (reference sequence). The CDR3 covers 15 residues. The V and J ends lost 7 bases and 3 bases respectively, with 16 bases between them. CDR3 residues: CASTRTLAGKNIQYF. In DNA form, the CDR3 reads TGTGCCAGTACCAGGACACTTGCCGGCAAAAACATTCAGTACTTC.

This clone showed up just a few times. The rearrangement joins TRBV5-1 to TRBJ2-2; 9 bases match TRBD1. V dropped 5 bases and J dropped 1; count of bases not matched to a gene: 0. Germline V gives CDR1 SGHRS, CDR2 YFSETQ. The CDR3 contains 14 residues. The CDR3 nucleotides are TGCGCCAGCAGGGACAGGGGGAACACCGGGGAGCTGTTTTTT. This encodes CASRDRGNTGELFF.

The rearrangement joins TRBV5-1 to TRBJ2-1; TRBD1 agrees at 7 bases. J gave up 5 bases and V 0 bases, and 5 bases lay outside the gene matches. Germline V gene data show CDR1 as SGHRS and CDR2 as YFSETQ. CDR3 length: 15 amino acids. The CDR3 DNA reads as TGCGCCAGCAGCTTGGAAGGGACAGATAACAATGAGCAGTTCTTC. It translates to CASSLEGTDNNEQFF.

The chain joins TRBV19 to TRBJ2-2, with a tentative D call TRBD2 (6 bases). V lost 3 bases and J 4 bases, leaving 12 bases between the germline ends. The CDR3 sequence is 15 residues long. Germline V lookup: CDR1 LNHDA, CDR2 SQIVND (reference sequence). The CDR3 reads CASSIRGTGTGELFF. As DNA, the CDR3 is TGTGCCAGTAGTATTCGGGGGACGGGCACCGGGGAGCTGTTTTTT.

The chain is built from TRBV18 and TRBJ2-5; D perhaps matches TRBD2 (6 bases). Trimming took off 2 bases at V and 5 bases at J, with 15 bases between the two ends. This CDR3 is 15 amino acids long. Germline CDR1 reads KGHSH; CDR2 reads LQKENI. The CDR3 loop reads CASSPNGGRGETQYF. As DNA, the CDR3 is TGTGCCAGCTCACCAAACGGGGGTCGCGGGGAGACCCAGTACTTC.

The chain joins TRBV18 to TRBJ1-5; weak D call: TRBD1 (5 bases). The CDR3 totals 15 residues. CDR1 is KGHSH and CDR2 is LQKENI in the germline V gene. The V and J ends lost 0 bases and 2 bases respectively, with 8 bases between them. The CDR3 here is CASSPPTDGNQPQHF. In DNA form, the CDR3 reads TGTGCCAGCTCACCACCGACAGACGGCAATCAGCCCCAGCATTTT.

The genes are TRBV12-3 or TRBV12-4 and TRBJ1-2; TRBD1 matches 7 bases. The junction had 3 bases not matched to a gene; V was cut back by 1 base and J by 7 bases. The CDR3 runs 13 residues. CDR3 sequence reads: CASSLGRGIGYTF. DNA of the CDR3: TGTGCCAGCAGTTTAGGCAGGGGGATTGGCTACACCTTC.

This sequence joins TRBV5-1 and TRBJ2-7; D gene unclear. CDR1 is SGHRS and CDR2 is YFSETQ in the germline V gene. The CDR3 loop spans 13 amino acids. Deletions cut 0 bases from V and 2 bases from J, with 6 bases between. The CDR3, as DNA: TGCGCCAGCAGCTTGGCCAGGACCTACGAGCAGTACTTC. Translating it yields CASSLARTYEQYF.